This TCR beta chain was found in a study of blood T cell repertoires in COVID-19. This clone has at least ten counts. Sequenced by immunoSEQ multiplex PCR; TCRdb stores in-frame clones only, minus some. Of roughly 80,000 clones detected, around 88% appear once; the ten largest clones hold 5.5% to 7.5%. The sequence derives from a woman older than 75 with acute or convalescent COVID-19. Sequenced input: peripheral blood.

The CDR3 DNA reads TGTGCCAGCAGTGAACTAGCGGGGTCCTCCAGGGAGCTGTTTTTT. It is translated as CASSELAGSSRELFF. This chain joins TRBV2 and TRBJ2-2; 9 bases line up with TRBD2. Per the germline V gene, CDR1 is SNHLY and CDR2 is FYNNEI. The trim removed 2 bases at V and 9 bases at J, leaving 7 bases unmatched. There are 15 residues in the CDR3.